The T cell receptor beta chain under discussion was sequenced for a study of cytomegalovirus exposure and HLA in healthy donors. Overall study context: Out of several hundred genotyped donors, around 80% belonged to the Caucasian-associated ancestry cluster. General study findings and limits: The CMV antigen specificity of a few CMV-associated chains was confirmed through in vitro analysis. When analyzed later, a missense DCLRE1C variant was found to be linked to TCR beta V- and J-gene trimming. Across donors, most TCRs were seen rarely, yet some public ones were widespread.

Germline V CDR1 and CDR2: SEHNR, FQNEAQ (reference sequence). CDR3 size: 13 residues. The V gene lost 1 base and the J gene lost 6 bases, with 10 bases spanning the gap. Regarding this clone: The antigen is unknown.

PCR involved 60 Vbeta and 13 Jbeta primers. TCRdb's copy holds only in-frame clones and misses some; the assay was immunoSEQ multiplex PCR. In the table there are 250,000 to 300,000 clones, about 93% of which are singletons. The origin of this receptor is a girl aged 2 to 9 in good health and CMV-seronegative. The sequencing input was PBMCs. The chain links TRBV7-9 to TRBJ2-7; no reliable D call. The CDR3 region is CASSLEAQTEQYF. The CDR3 coding sequence is TGTGCCAGCAGCTTAGAAGCGCAGACCGAGCAGTACTTC.